This T cell receptor (beta chain) appears in the sequencing data of a study of T cell repertoires in cytomegalovirus infection. At the level of the study: Public TCR beta signatures provided an indication of both CMV infection and a matching HLA type. Study-wide results and limits: Summed public TCR beta family frequency identified CMV carriers bearing the relevant HLA. HLA-C-restricted TCR beta clonotypes specific for CMV led the ex vivo response.

There are many counts of this clonotype. Its antigen is currently unknown. One entry per CDR3 protein, called by TCRdb with MiXCR from the reads. The sample includes under 350,000 distinct CDR3 sequences, around a tenth seen only once; the top ten take 3.5% to 4.5%. CDR1 and CDR2 from the germline V gene are SEHNR and FQNEAQ (reference sequence). Trimming shortened V by 4 bases and J by 1 base, and 17 bases separated the two germline ends. The CDR3 length is 16 residues. The sample was PBMCs. This receptor was obtained from a human donor in good health (CMV status not recorded). Some clones in this sample may be carry-over from other donors' samples. The chain links TRBV7-9 to TRBJ2-7; perhaps D is TRBD1 or TRBD2 (5 bases each). DNA for the CDR3: TGTGCCAGCAGCTCCATCCAGGGACGTACGTCCTACGAGCAGTACTTC. Translating gives CASSSIQGRTSYEQYF.